The next 20 T cell receptor beta chains were all read from a single sample in a study of T cell clones after liver transplantation. TCRdb's copy holds only in-frame clones and misses some; the assay was immunoSEQ multiplex PCR. Seen here are 85,000 to 110,000 clones, around 84% observed once, and the top ten hold approximately 2.8%. The source material was CD4+ T cells from blood, sampled 45 to 50 months after liver transplant. The origin of the receptors is a human patient who received a liver transplant. A subset of T cells may come from the graft donor.

V gene TRBV5-1 combines with J gene TRBJ1-1; D unclear. Trimming took 4 bases from V and 2 from J, leaving 12 bases between them. The CDR3 runs 14 residues. Germline CDR1 is SGHRS and CDR2 is YFSETQ. The CDR3 bases are TGCGCCAGCAGCGGCAAAGTCCGAAACACTGAAGCTTTCTTT. Encoded protein: CASSGKVRNTEAFF.

The chain links TRBV7-2 to TRBJ1-3, with 7 bases identical to TRBD1. CDR1 SGHTA and CDR2 FQGNSA come from the germline V gene. This CDR3 has 16 residues. V dropped 2 bases and J dropped 1; count of bases not matched to a gene: 5. CDR3 nucleotides: TGTGCCAGCAGCTTACCCGCAGGGGGATCTGGAAACACCATATATTTT. Its protein product is CASSLPAGGSGNTIYF. Drawing the rest from reference TRBV7-2 and TRBJ1-3, the complete variable domain is GAGVSQSPSNKVTEKGKDVELRCDPISGHTALYWYRQSLGQGLEFLIYFQGNSAPDKSGLPSDRFSAERTGGSVSTLTIQRTQQEDSAVYLCASSLPAGGSGNTIYFGEGSWLTVV.

This chain uses TRBV11-1 with TRBJ1-4; D is possibly TRBD1 (5 bases). Trimming took off 5 bases at V and 8 bases at J, with 15 bases between the two ends. CDR3 length: 14 residues. Germline CDR1 is SGHAT and CDR2 is FQDESV (reference sequence). CDR3 sequence reads: CASSPRGVGEKLFF. The CDR3 DNA sequence: TGTGCCAGCAGCCCTAGGGGAGTCGGGGAAAAACTGTTTTTT.

The chain couples TRBV5-6 to TRBJ2-3, with D unresolved. The CDR3 is 11 amino acids. The germline V gene encodes CDR1 SGHDT and CDR2 YYEEEE. V shed 0 bases and J shed 6 bases, with 2 bases lying between them. The CDR3 nucleotides are TGTGCCAGCAGCTTGGACGATACGCAGTATTTT. Encoded protein: CASSLDDTQYF.

The CDR3 region is CASSLDGLAGYNEQFF. Written as DNA, the CDR3 is TGTGCCAGCAGCTTAGATGGACTAGCGGGGTACAATGAGCAGTTCTTC. This chain joins TRBV11-3 and TRBJ2-1; 12 bases are a match to TRBD2. Germline CDR1 and CDR2: SGHNT and YENEEA. V shed 0 bases, J shed 4 bases, and the junction held 1 base outside the gene matches. The CDR3 is 16 residues long. The full variable domain, rest sourced from reference TRBV11-3 and TRBJ2-1, is EAGVVQSPRYKIIEKKQPVAFWCNPISGHNTLYWYLQNLGQGPELLIRYENEEAVDDSQLPKDRFSAERLKGVDSTLKIQPAELGDSAVYLCASSLDGLAGYNEQFFGPGTRLTVL.

The rearrangement links TRBV4-1 to TRBJ2-1, with 7 nucleotides matching TRBD2. The CDR3 has 18 residues. Per the germline V gene, CDR1 is MGHRA and CDR2 is YSYEKL. With 3 bases clipped from V and 10 bases from J, the junction kept 21 bases outside the gene matches. The CDR3 coding sequence is TGCGCCAGCAGCCAGGGCTCGGGGAGCGGGAAGGTTAGCGGGGAGCAGTTCTTC. Translated: CASSQGSGSGKVSGEQFF.

This clone was picked up one time. The chain couples TRBV15 to TRBJ1-1; tentative D call: TRBD1 (6 bases). Trimming cost V 0 bases and J 6 bases, with 11 bases left between them. There are 14 residues in the CDR3. The V gene's germline CDR1 is LNHNV and CDR2 YYDKDF (reference sequence). The CDR3 here is CATSRDLRQAEAFF. CDR3 DNA sequence: TGTGCCACCAGCAGAGATCTCAGACAGGCTGAAGCTTTCTTT.

The rearrangement links TRBV6-4 to TRBJ2-2, with TRBD1 matching over 9 bases. The CDR3 length is 14 residues. V shed 5 bases and J 5 bases; nucleotides not matched to a gene: 3. Germline CDR1 is MRHNA and CDR2 is SNTAGT. CDR3 residues: CASSPGQGTGELFF. Here the CDR3 DNA reads TGTGCCAGCAGTCCGGGACAGGGAACCGGGGAGCTGTTTTTT.

This chain links TRBV5-1 with TRBJ2-7; D not certain. This CDR3 has 13 residues. With 1 base removed from V and 2 bases from J, the gap between germline ends came to 7 bases. Germline CDR1 is SGHRS and CDR2 is YFSETQ. CDR3 protein: CASSLPDAYEQYF. The CDR3 nucleotides read TGCGCCAGCAGCTTGCCCGACGCCTACGAGCAGTACTTC.

CDR3 loop: CASSPEGLYFNEQFF. The CDR3 nucleotides are TGTGCCAGCAGCCCTGAGGGACTTTATTTTAATGAGCAGTTCTTC. V usage is TRBV7-2 and J usage is TRBJ2-1; possible D gene TRBD2, 6 bases. CDR3 length: 15 residues. Germline V gene data show CDR1 as SGHTA and CDR2 as FQGNSA. V gave up 5 bases and J gave up 7 bases, with 18 bases separating them.

The chain joins TRBV14 to TRBJ1-2, with D tentatively TRBD1 (5 bases). The CDR3 is made up of 12 amino acids. Per the germline V gene, CDR1 is SGHDN and CDR2 is FVKESK. Trimming took off 3 bases at V and 12 bases at J, with 14 bases between the two ends. DNA of the CDR3: TGTGCCAGCAGCCACGAGGGGAGCAGACACACCTTC. This translates into CASSHEGSRHTF.

The chain recombines TRBV9 with TRBJ1-6; TRBD1 is a possible D gene (5 bases). CDR1 SGDLS and CDR2 YYNGEE come from the germline V gene. The CDR3 sequence is 14 residues long. The germline V and J ends were trimmed by 4 bases and 5 bases, with 10 bases remaining between them. The CDR3 region has the DNA TGTGCCAGCAGCATTAGGACAAATAATTCACCCCTCCACTTT. Residues: CASSIRTNNSPLHF. The entire variable domain, with the rest obtained from reference TRBV9 and TRBJ1-6, is as follows: DSGVTQTPKHLITATGQRVTLRCSPRSGDLSVYWYQQSLDQGLQFLIQYYNGEERAKGNILERFSAQQFPDLHSELNLSSLELGDSALYFCASSIRTNNSPLHFGNGTRLTVT.

CDR3: CASVPGLGRTYGYTF. CDR3 sequence (DNA): TGTGCCAGCGTACCCGGTTTGGGCAGAACTTATGGCTACACCTTC. The chain recombines TRBV18 with TRBJ1-2; the D is unclear. Deletions cut 8 bases from V and 5 bases from J, with 21 bases between. CDR3 length: 15 residues. The germline V gene encodes CDR1 KGHSH and CDR2 LQKENI.

This rearrangement joins TRBV6-6 to TRBJ1-1; D unresolved. V was pared by 6 bases and J by 2 bases, with 7 bases between. This CDR3 has 12 amino acids. CDR1 and CDR2 from the germline V gene are MNHNY and SVGAGI (reference sequence). CDR3 bases: TGTGCCAGCAGCTGGACTAACACTGAAGCTTTCTTT. It translates to CASSWTNTEAFF.

The chain is built from TRBV6-1 and TRBJ2-3; D gene ambiguous. Trimming cost V 1 base and J 3 bases, with 11 bases left between them. The germline CDR1 and CDR2 sequences are MNHNS and SASEGT. CDR3 length: 15 amino acids. CDR3 loop: CASSEGAWVTDTQYF. As DNA, the CDR3 is TGTGCCAGCAGTGAAGGTGCCTGGGTTACAGATACGCAGTATTTT.

This chain connects TRBV5-8 to TRBJ1-2; 9 positions agree with TRBD1. The CDR3 is made up of 17 amino acids. The germline gives CDR1 SGHTS, CDR2 YDEGEE. After removal of 3 bases from V and 7 bases from J, the junction contained 16 bases not matched to a gene. The CDR3 bases are TGTGCCAGCAGCTCGCGACAGGGGGAGGTTAGGACATCTGGCTACACCTTC. This sequence encodes CASSSRQGEVRTSGYTF.

This sequence joins TRBV7-2 and TRBJ2-7; D remains ambiguous. Germline lookup yields CDR1 SGHTA and CDR2 FQGNSA. Trimming pared 4 bases from V and 4 bases from J, leaving 11 bases between. The length of the CDR3 is 13 residues. Here the CDR3 reads CASSSDTTYEQYF. The DNA of the CDR3 is TGTGCCAGCAGCTCTGACACGACGTACGAGCAGTACTTC.

J is TRBJ2-4 and V is TRBV28, with D possibly TRBD1 on 5 matching bases. Trimming stripped 4 bases from V and 0 bases from J, with 16 bases between. Germline V lookup: CDR1 MDHEN, CDR2 SYDVKM. CDR3 size: 17 residues. This CDR3 reads CASSSQAGKIAKNIQYF. The CDR3, as DNA: TGTGCCAGCAGTTCCCAAGCAGGGAAGATAGCCAAAAACATTCAGTACTTC.

The rearrangement links TRBV6-5 to TRBJ2-5; tentative D call: TRBD2 (6 bases). This CDR3 has 16 amino acids. Germline V gene lookup returns CDR1 MNHEY and CDR2 SVGAGI. Between the trimmed V and J ends, which lost 2 bases and 0 bases, there was a span of 13 bases. CDR3: CASSYGRWRYQETQYF. As DNA, the CDR3 is TGTGCCAGCAGTTACGGGAGGTGGCGGTACCAAGAGACCCAGTACTTC.

The rearrangement joins TRBV30 to TRBJ2-7; tentatively, D is TRBD1 or TRBD2 (5 bases each). Trimming took off 5 bases at V and 2 bases at J, with 10 bases between the two ends. The CDR3 sequence is 12 residues long. CDR1 is GTSNPN and CDR2 is SVGIG in the germline V gene (reference sequence). The CDR3 sequence is CAWERGTYEQYF. CDR3 in DNA: TGTGCCTGGGAGAGGGGAACCTACGAGCAGTACTTC.